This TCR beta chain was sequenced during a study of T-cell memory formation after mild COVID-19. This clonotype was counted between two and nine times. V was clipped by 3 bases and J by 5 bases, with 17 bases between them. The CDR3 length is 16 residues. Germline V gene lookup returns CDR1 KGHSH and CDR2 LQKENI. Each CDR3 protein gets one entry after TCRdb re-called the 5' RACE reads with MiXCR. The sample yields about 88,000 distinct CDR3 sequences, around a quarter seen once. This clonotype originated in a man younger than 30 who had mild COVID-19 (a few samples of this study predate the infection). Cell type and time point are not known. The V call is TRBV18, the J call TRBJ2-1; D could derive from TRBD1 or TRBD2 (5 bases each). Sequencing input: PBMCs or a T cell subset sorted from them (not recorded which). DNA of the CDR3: TGTGCCAGCTCACCGGGGGACGAGACCTGGAACAATGAGCAGTTCTTC. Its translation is CASSPGDETWNNEQFF.